This entry is about one T cell receptor beta chain. Antigen specificity is unknown. This entry is derived from a study of Graves' ophthalmopathy and Graves' hyperthyroidism. General study results and limits: Built on 13 signatures, a model told ophthalmopathy apart from stable hyperthyroidism with roughly 88% sensitivity and around 80% specificity.

This CDR3 spans 14 amino acids. The germline CDR1 and CDR2 sequences are SGHRS and YFSETQ. Trimming removed 5 bases at V and 5 bases at J, with 17 bases between. Patients with other autoimmune diseases, uncontrolled infections, pregnancy or lactation were excluded. Each diagnosis was determined on the basis of clinical symptoms, serum thyroxine, TRAb, thyroid ultrasound and orbital computed tomography. Amplification targeted the TCR beta CDR3 regions, with RNA transcripts as the source material. Investigators did first-round RT-PCR with HTBI primers, then second-round multiplex PCR. TCRdb itself ran the multiplex PCR reads through MiXCR, one entry per CDR3 protein. The sample consists of 1 million to 1.3 million distinct CDR3 sequences, about 40% of them appearing once.

This sequence was found in an adult man with Graves' hyperthyroidism. Specimen: peripheral blood or thyroid tissue (not recorded which). The chain couples TRBV5-1 to TRBJ2-7; D assignment may be TRBD1 or TRBD2 (5 bases each). CDR3 DNA: TGCGCCAGCAGTAAATCGGGACGCCACCACGAGCAGTACTTC. Its translation: CASSKSGRHHEQYF.